This T cell receptor beta chain emerged from a study of long-term antiretroviral therapy in people with HIV. Version v3.0 of the immunoSEQ assay ran at survey level. TCRdb keeps only in-frame clones here, not all; method: immunoSEQ multiplex PCR. The sample shows about 8,600 clones, about three quarters of them seen only once. Overall study results and limits: Among HIV repertoires, CDR3 length ranges were narrower than those of controls. Clonotypes expanded prior to ART showed repertoire dominance at all sampled time points.

This clone has just one count. Antigen: not known. Sequenced here: unsorted PBMCs, sampled 0.6 years before starting antiretroviral therapy. The receptor was derived from a man aged 40-49 years with HIV.

The CDR3 nucleotides read TGTGCCAGCCAAGAGGGGCCCTCTGGAAACACCATATATTTT. It yields the protein CASQEGPSGNTIYF. The chain employs TRBV2 and TRBJ1-3; D perhaps matches TRBD1 (5 bases). Germline V gives CDR1 SNHLY, CDR2 FYNNEI. Deletions cut 8 bases from V and 0 bases from J, with 11 bases between. The CDR3 contains 14 residues.